Below, one T cell receptor delta chain is given with its context. Its target is unknown. RNA was extracted from the cells and then reverse transcribed. CDR3 amplicons came from multiplex PCR with pooled V-gene forward and constant-region reverse primers. TCRdb re-called the multiplex PCR reads with CATT. The sample records about 25,000 delta-chain clones, under 8% being singletons. After alphabeta T cell depletion, CD3+ Vdelta1+ Vdelta2- thymocytes were sorted. This CDR3 region has 22 residues. The germline V gene has CDR1 TSWWSYY and CDR2 QGS. V was trimmed by 4 bases and J by 0 bases, leaving 33 bases between them. The data originate from a study of Vδ1+ human thymocytes. Overall study results and limits: Thymic TRG and TRD repertoires appeared highly polyclonal.

The specimen was Vdelta1+ gamma-delta thymocytes from the thymus. Described subset: FACS-sorted CD3+ TCRalphabeta- TCRVdelta1+ TCRVdelta2- thymocytes. The chain recombines TRDV1 with TRDJ1, with D maybe TRDD1 (6 bases). The source is a girl under three years old who had congenital heart surgery. The CDR3 spells CALGGGISTANRVSPYTDKLIF. CDR3 coding DNA: TGTGCTCTTGGGGGTGGAATTTCTACGGCAAATAGGGTCTCCCCGTACACCGATAAACTCATCTTT.